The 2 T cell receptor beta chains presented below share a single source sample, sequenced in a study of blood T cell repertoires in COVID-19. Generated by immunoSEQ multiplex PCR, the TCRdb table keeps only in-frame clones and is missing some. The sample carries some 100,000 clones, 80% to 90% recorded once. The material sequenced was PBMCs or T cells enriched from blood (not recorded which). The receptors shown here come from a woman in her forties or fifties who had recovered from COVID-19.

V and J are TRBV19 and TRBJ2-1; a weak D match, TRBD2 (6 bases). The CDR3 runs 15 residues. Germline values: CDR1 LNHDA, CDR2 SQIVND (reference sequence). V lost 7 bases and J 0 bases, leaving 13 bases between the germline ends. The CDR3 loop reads CASNLMGGSYNEQFF. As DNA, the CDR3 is TGTGCCAGTAACCTGATGGGGGGCTCCTACAATGAGCAGTTCTTC.

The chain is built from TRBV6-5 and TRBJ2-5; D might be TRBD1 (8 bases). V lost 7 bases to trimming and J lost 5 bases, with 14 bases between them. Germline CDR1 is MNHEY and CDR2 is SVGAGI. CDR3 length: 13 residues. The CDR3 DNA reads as TGTGCCAGCAAAAACAGGGGGGGGGAGACCCAGTACTTC. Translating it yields CASKNRGGETQYF.